The rows below give T cell receptor beta chains drawn from one sample of a study of blood T cell repertoires in COVID-19. TCRdb keeps only in-frame clones here, not all; method: immunoSEQ multiplex PCR. The data show approximately 260,000 clones, with about 81% seen just once and roughly 12% held by the top ten. What was sequenced was peripheral blood. The receptors shown here come from a woman aged 60-75 years with active or convalescent COVID-19. The CDR3 runs from the conserved cysteine through the conserved F or W. Each record gives: J gene, clone size, D gene, V gene, CDR3 protein, CDR3 DNA. D genes are given only for firm matches. Some rows have no size entry. The others give once, few or many, or a class for an expanded clone.

TRBJ1-6	NA	NA	TRBV5-6	CASSFRGSYNSPLHF	TGTGCCAGCAGCTTCAGGGGCTCCTATAATTCACCCCTCCACTTT
TRBJ1-4	NA	NA	TRBV30	CALSLSTNEKLFF	TGTGCCTTGAGTCTCTCAACTAATGAAAAACTGTTTTTT
TRBJ2-1	NA	TRBD2	TRBV19	CASSRLAGGTYNEQFF	TGTGCCAGTAGTCGACTAGCGGGGGGGACCTACAATGAGCAGTTCTTC
TRBJ1-2	NA	TRBD1	TRBV18	CASSQDRGQQGGYTF	TGTGCCAGCTCACAGGACAGGGGGCAGCAGGGTGGCTACACCTTC
TRBJ2-7	NA	TRBD1	TRBV18	CASSPGTGSYEQYF	TGTGCCAGCTCACCCGGGACAGGCTCTTACGAGCAGTACTTC
TRBJ2-3	NA	NA	TRBV30	CAWSVGGLTTDTQYF	TGTGCCTGGAGTGTAGGGGGACTAACCACAGATACGCAGTATTTT
TRBJ2-2	many	TRBD2	TRBV5-1	CASSRGDTGELFF	TGCGCCAGCAGCCGGGGGGACACCGGGGAGCTGTTTTTT
TRBJ1-6	NA	NA	TRBV21-1	CASSKAGRSNSPLHF	TGTGCCAGCAGCAAAGCTGGTCGGAGCAATTCACCCCTCCACTTT
TRBJ1-5	NA	NA	TRBV5-1	CAGFYRPQHF	TGCGCCGGATTCTACAGGCCCCAGCATTTT
TRBJ1-5	NA	TRBD1	TRBV24-1	CATSDSKTGGRSNQPQHF	TGTGCCACCAGTGATTCAAAAACAGGGGGTCGGAGCAATCAGCCCCAGCATTTT